This T cell receptor beta chain was obtained from a study of cytomegalovirus exposure and HLA in healthy donors listed by TCRdb under 2017. Notes on the research overall: An earlier analysis of 550 to 700 of the donors reported 250 to 300 Gb of sequence data and 117 million unique TCR beta sequences from some 180 million T cells. An early release covering roughly 640 HLA-typed donors comprised 250 to 350 gigabases of sequencing data and around 80 million unique TCR sequences. Of the 350 to 450 genotyped donors, 81% were placed in the genetic ancestry cluster associated with self-reported Caucasian donors. The study aimed to test whether cataloging public T cell receptors could reveal signatures of past pathogen exposure. Using immunosequencing, the study profiled T cell repertoires from 640 or so subjects and related those repertoires to cytomegalovirus serostatus. Besides the first cohort of around 670 subjects, a separate validation cohort made up of roughly 120 different subjects was used. To predict cytomegalovirus infection status, the study combined high-throughput TCR immunosequencing, statistical association of individual TCRs with disease status, and machine learning. A later analysis re-analyzed previously published TCR beta repertoires from 650 to 800 donors and added high-resolution HLA genotyping to study TCR occurrence patterns. Rather than drawing on any new phenotypic data, the later analysis identified candidate immune exposures from TCR beta sequences and the way those sequences occurred across donors. An earlier analysis of 500 to 750 of the donors applied high-throughput TCR beta sequencing to assess whether each TCR beta V gene segment acted as functional or pseudogenic. Alongside the repertoire data, information on donor age, sex, ethnicity and CMV serostatus was compiled. A later genetic analysis took genome-wide SNP genotypes for about three fifths of the roughly 670 donors and used that subset as a discovery cohort. Every repertoire in the discovery cohort had been generated on one and the same sequencing platform. HLA typing covered class I and class II loci at four-digit resolution. The number of typed donors differed by locus: about 620-630 for A, B, C, DRB1 and DQB1; 522 for DQA1; approximately 610 for DPA1; and 400 to 480 for DPB1. Roughly 5 DR-DQ haplotypes were handled as single units for association and clustering because linkage in the cohort was strong. On average, 235,054 unique TCR beta nucleotide sequences were sequenced per donor among more than 350 genotyped donors of the cohort, with roughly 18% of those sequences being non-productive.

Library preparation was by the immunoSEQ multiplex PCR assay. The multiplex PCR relied on a mix of 60 forward primers for TCR Vbeta segments and 13 reverse primers for TCR Jbeta segments. The CDR3 region of rearranged TCR beta genes was amplified from genomic DNA by a multiplex PCR assay. The amplified TCR beta libraries were sequenced on the Illumina HiSeq System as 87-base-pair reads. The paper's data handling went like this. A later analysis tallied some 79 million unique TCR beta chains across the 660 or so repertoires, and about 12 million of those chains were shared by two or more donors. Raw reads were error-corrected and collapsed into unique sequences by a nearest-neighbor algorithm in which closely related sequences were merged to remove PCR and sequencing errors. Alignment of CDR3 sequences to IMGT reference sequences was used to assign V, D and J gene segments. For a sequence to be retained, at least a six-nucleotide match to both a V gene segment and a J gene segment was required. Rearrangements were classified as productive when the CDR3 lacked stop codons and remained in frame with V and J, and all other rearrangements were classified as non-productive. CDR3 was defined according to IMGT convention as the region running from the second conserved V-encoded cysteine to the conserved J-encoded phenylalanine. Sequences without an unambiguous match to a single V gene segment were excluded from the earlier analysis of about 630 of the donors. In an earlier analysis of roughly 500 of the donors, V segments were called functional above 56.7% productive rearrangements and were called segregating when the between-donor standard deviation exceeded 5%. A statistical classification framework was developed to diagnose cytomegalovirus status using the catalog of TCR beta chain sequences. V and J gene assignment, in a later analysis, came from comparing TCR nucleotide sequences with IMGT/GENE-DB human TR gene sequences. Using the TCRdist pipeline, a later analysis assigned CDR3 sequences along with most-parsimonious VDJ recombination scenarios. In a later analysis, each TCR beta chain was defined by its CDR3 amino acid sequence together with its V-gene family, and reads without a unique V-gene family were excluded. As a way to deal with suspected cross-contamination and a sequencing artifact, a later analysis dropped nearly 600 nucleotide sequences that were highly shared and had low generation probability. A later analysis calculated a clonal expansion index for each public chain from normalized within-repertoire ranks of inferred template counts. In a later analysis, generation probabilities were computed with a VDJ recombination model fitted to out-of-frame rearrangements, and the resulting probabilities were checked against IGoR. A later analysis scored TCR-TCR, TCR-HLA and TCR-CMV co-occurrence with hypergeometric tests, applying a repertoire-size bias correction to TCR pairs. A later analysis estimated false discovery rates by permuting HLA or CMV assignments 20 times. In a later analysis, co-occurring TCRs were grouped with DBSCAN, and TCRdist sequence similarity was added when clustering was performed within HLA-allele-positive subsets. Repertoires with fewer than 30,000 or more than 120,000 public chains, plus five repertoires with anomalous nucleotide sharing, were excluded from co-occurrence clustering. TCRdb's version of the immuneACCESS table is confined to in-frame rearrangements and falls short of the full clone set. An unresolved V gene accounts for under half of the shortfall where checked; the remainder is of unknown origin. Clone size and the V and J calls come from that table; the DNA yielded D and trimming. This sample is represented by more than 95,000 clones; more than 80% of them were singletons. Of the sample, 6.1% is held by the ten largest clones.

This clone has a single count. Its specific antigen is unknown. No base quality information exists; no much larger clone differs at one position. CDR1 LGHNA and CDR2 YSLEER were looked up in the germline V gene. Between the V and J ends, shortened by 0 bases and 0 bases respectively, the junction contains 7 bases. The CDR3 spans 15 residues, from the cysteine through the phenylalanine. Only the CDR3 DNA is retained, 45 bases long and in frame from the first base. In total, approximately 690 healthy bone marrow donors made up the cohort. At the time of sampling, every cohort member was nominally healthy, though immune exposures that went unrecorded were likely present. The donor was CMV seronegative and belonged to the group of several hundred seronegative cohort members. A peripheral blood sample was collected from each donor, and TCR beta sequencing was performed on peripheral blood mononuclear cells. Genomic DNA was extracted from the blood cell samples with the Qiagen DNeasy Blood Extraction Kit.

Here is what the overall study found, with its caveats: In both the original and validation cohorts, the classifier was reported to diagnose cytomegalovirus status with high specificity and sensitivity. Some IMGT-functional V segments, including TRBV6-2 and TRBV6-3, could not be told apart with the 87-base-pair reads, so those segments were excluded. Compared with the approximately 670-donor mean, donors in an Asian-associated ancestry cluster had fewer N-insertions in productive TCRs, according to a later genetic analysis. Linkage disequilibrium might explain the correlated functional status among segregating V segments, but an unknown experimental factor could not be ruled out. In a later genetic analysis, a missense DCLRE1C variant was associated with V-gene and J-gene trimming of TCR beta chains, and the association was replicated in an independent cohort. A later analysis reported that several top co-occurrence clusters appeared linked to parvovirus B19, influenza, CMV and Epstein-Barr virus. A group of highly shared sequence variants was considered likely to be a technical artifact of the sequencing pipeline. The study listed 164 TCR beta chains as associated with cytomegalovirus. When HLA alleles, especially DR and DQ, strongly co-occurred, attributing TCR associations to individual alleles was difficult. While some public TCRs were present in many individuals, most TCR sequences turned up only very rarely across donors. In an earlier analysis of more than 500 of the donors, most TCR beta V segments appeared in productive rearrangements about 90% or about 30% of the time, broadly matching IMGT annotations. Because HLA typing was unavailable for some donors at each locus, only the typed subset was used in association tests. In a later analysis, HLA-associated TCR beta chains showed more clonal expansion and lower generation probabilities than non-associated chains that were equally common. The earlier analysis of almost 600 of the donors excluded roughly 17 rarely observed V segments, including chromosome 9 orphons, because counts were too low. A few of the identified cytomegalovirus-associated TCR beta chains were confirmed in vitro to be specific for cytomegalovirus antigens. Immune exposure information for the cohort was limited to CMV serostatus. Sequencing depth was assumed to be roughly uniform across donors in the presence/absence analyses, though that assumption may not hold. A further reported finding was that TCR beta sequences accurately predicted the HLA-A and HLA-B alleles for most subjects in the first cohort. A later analysis found that TCR association rates varied across HLA loci, with DRB1 alleles showing the most associated TCRs and HLA-C alleles the fewest. According to a later analysis, most CMV-associated TCR beta chains appeared to be HLA-restricted, and the HLA associations seemed to be driven largely by CMV exposure. This cohort had only TCR beta chains sequenced, and the lack of alpha or paired-chain data limited which features could be detected. The authors suggested that the approach could potentially be generalized to other disease states and immunological phenotypes. In a later analysis, 16,951 TCR beta sequences were associated with specific HLA alleles at a false discovery rate of 0.05.

The receptor chain draws on TRBV4-3 and TRBJ2-3; the D gene cannot be resolved reliably. Material for sequencing was PBMCs. This receptor was identified in a young man in good health and CMV-seronegative. The CDR3 is CASSQDRVSTDTQYF. The sequenced DNA: TGCGCCAGCAGCCAAGATCGGGTGAGCACAGATACGCAGTATTTT.